A single sample gave rise to the 11 T cell receptor beta chains below, sequenced in a study of OX40 agonist ivuxolimab in advanced cancers. Data came from immunoSEQ multiplex PCR; TCRdb stores just in-frame clones and leaves some out. There are around 92,000 clones in the sample; about 92% occur only once, and about 0.3% lies in the top ten. The sample consisted of CD4+ or CD8+ T cells sorted from blood, taken in a trial of the OX40 agonist ivuxolimab. These receptors were taken from an adult with an advanced solid tumor such as melanoma, head and neck, liver or kidney cancer.

The V gene is TRBV6-5, the J gene TRBJ2-3; TRBD2 matches 8 bases. Germline lookup yields CDR1 MNHEY and CDR2 SVGAGI. V gave up 6 bases and J gave up 3 bases; unmatched junction bases: 5. This CDR3 comprises 14 residues. The CDR3 here is CASRYRGGTDTQYF. The CDR3 DNA sequence: TGTGCCAGCAGATACCGGGGGGGGACAGATACGCAGTATTTT.

DNA of the CDR3: TGTGCCAGCATACCTGGGACAGGGGAGGAAAAACTGTTTTTT. This translates into CASIPGTGEEKLFF. The chain employs TRBV2 and TRBJ1-4; TRBD1 matches 10 bases. V trimming: 7 bases; J trimming: 8 bases; junction bases outside the gene matches: 7. The CDR3 spans 14 residues. Per the germline V gene, CDR1 is SNHLY and CDR2 is FYNNEI.

V gene TRBV13 combines with J gene TRBJ1-1; D remains unclear. Germline V CDR1 and CDR2: PRHDT, FYEKMQ (reference sequence). The V end was cut by 2 bases, the J end by 5 bases, with 6 bases between. CDR3 length: 12 amino acids. The CDR3 here is CASSLRGTEAFF. The DNA of the CDR3 is TGTGCCAGCAGCTTACGGGGAACTGAAGCTTTCTTT.

This sequence joins TRBV7-2 and TRBJ1-2; D not certain. CDR1 and CDR2 (germline): SGHTA, FQGNSA. The V end was cut by 0 bases, the J end by 8 bases, with 10 bases between. The CDR3 is made up of 13 amino acids. CDR3 in DNA: TGTGCCAGCAGCTTAGCGAACTATCAGGGCTACACCTTC. The encoded protein is CASSLANYQGYTF.

The rearrangement joins TRBV28 to TRBJ2-1; 9 bases line up with TRBD2. With V trimmed by 4 bases and J by 4 bases, 8 bases remained unmatched. The CDR3 is made up of 16 amino acids. Germline assignment: CDR1 MDHEN and CDR2 SYDVKM. The DNA of the CDR3 is TGTGCCAGCAGTTCAAGAGTAGCGGGAGCGTACAATGAGCAGTTCTTC. It translates to CASSSRVAGAYNEQFF. The entire variable domain, with the rest obtained from reference TRBV28 and TRBJ2-1, is as follows: DVKVTQSSRYLVKRTGEKVFLECVQDMDHENMFWYRQDPGLGLRLIYFSYDVKMKEKGDIPEGYSVSREKKERFSLILESASTNQTSMYLCASSSRVAGAYNEQFFGPGTRLTVL.

The chain employs TRBV6-5 and TRBJ2-7; 10 positions match TRBD2. This CDR3 spans 15 amino acids. Germline V gene data show CDR1 as MNHEY and CDR2 as SVGAGI. V dropped 2 bases and J dropped 2; count of bases not matched to a gene: 3. The chain's CDR3 is CASSYRAGGTYEQYF. CDR3 nucleotides: TGTGCCAGCAGTTACCGAGCGGGGGGGACCTACGAGCAGTACTTC.

The table lists this clone with a count of one. This chain connects TRBV6-5 to TRBJ2-5; D not certain. Trimming took 0 bases from V and 2 from J, leaving 4 bases between them. Per the germline V gene, CDR1 is MNHEY and CDR2 is SVGAGI. This CDR3 contains 13 residues. CDR3 loop: CASSYSGQETQYF. CDR3 DNA: TGTGCCAGCAGTTACTCGGGGCAAGAGACCCAGTACTTC.

The chain recombines TRBV28 with TRBJ1-5; 10 bases line up with TRBD1. This CDR3 is built from 15 residues. The V and J ends lost 4 bases and 2 bases, in that order; junction bases with no gene match: 2. CDR1 and CDR2 from the germline V gene are MDHEN and SYDVKM. In DNA form, the CDR3 reads TGTGCCAGCAGTTCCGGGACAGGGGGCAATCAGCCCCAGCATTTT. Its translation is CASSSGTGGNQPQHF. Full variable domain (remainder filled in from reference TRBV28 and TRBJ1-5): DVKVTQSSRYLVKRTGEKVFLECVQDMDHENMFWYRQDPGLGLRLIYFSYDVKMKEKGDIPEGYSVSREKKERFSLILESASTNQTSMYLCASSSGTGGNQPQHFGDGTRLSIL.

This chain links TRBV12-5 with TRBJ2-1; TRBD2 is a possible D gene (5 bases). Germline CDR1 and CDR2: LGHNT and FRNRAP. V gave up 2 bases and J gave up 0 bases, with 14 bases separating them. The CDR3 spans 17 residues. The CDR3 region has the DNA TGTGCTAGTGGTTTGAGACTAACTCTGAGCTCCTACAATGAGCAGTTCTTC. It specifies CASGLRLTLSSYNEQFF.

J is TRBJ2-2 and V is TRBV27; D call uncertain. Trimming removed 7 bases at V and 3 bases at J, with 3 bases between. The CDR3 runs to 11 residues. Germline V CDR1 and CDR2: MNHEY, SMNVEV (reference sequence). The CDR3 region is CASTDTGELFF. Written as DNA, the CDR3 is TGTGCCAGCACCGACACCGGGGAGCTGTTTTTT.

This clone was counted once. This rearrangement joins TRBV6-6 to TRBJ2-7; 7 bases line up with TRBD1. The trim removed 6 bases at V and 3 bases at J, leaving 5 bases unmatched. Germline V gives CDR1 MNHNY, CDR2 SVGAGI (reference sequence). The CDR3 extends over 13 amino acids. The CDR3: CASSKGQLYEQYF. The CDR3 DNA is TGTGCCAGCAGCAAGGGACAGCTCTACGAGCAGTACTTC.